A single sample gave rise to the 3 T cell receptor beta chains below, sequenced in a study of T cell responses to AZD1222 COVID-19 vaccine (dated by TCRdb to about 2021). The method behind the library was the immunoSEQ multiplex PCR assay. TCRdb re-hosts the immuneACCESS table, in-frame sequences only. Its copies lack some clones; in the studies checked, an unresolved V gene accounts for under half of them, and the cause for the rest is not known. Counted in this sample were tens of thousands of clones; approximately 92% of them appeared once. The biggest ten clones account for 7.5% to 10% of the sample. Interpreted using the paper, the time point label stands for: about 28 days (+/-7) after the second vaccine dose. The sample was peripheral blood, taken 28 days after the second AZD1222 dose. These TCRs come from an adult who received the AZD1222 COVID-19 vaccine.

The CDR3 protein is CASSLTGGNTGELFF. The CDR3 region has the DNA TGTGCCAGCAGCCTGACAGGGGGCAACACCGGGGAGCTGTTTTTT. The genes are TRBV7-6 and TRBJ2-2; 10 bases map to TRBD1. Germline CDR1 reads SGHVS; CDR2 reads FNYEAQ. The trim removed 5 bases at V and 2 bases at J, leaving 2 bases unmatched. This CDR3 contains 15 residues.

The V and J genes are TRBV2 and TRBJ1-1, with no clear D. With 8 bases removed from V and 1 base from J, the gap between germline ends came to 8 bases. The CDR3 is made up of 12 amino acids. CDR1 and CDR2 (germline): SNHLY, FYNNEI. As DNA, the CDR3 is TGTGCCAGCGGACTACAGAACACTGAAGCTTTCTTT. Residues: CASGLQNTEAFF. The full variable domain, completed using reference TRBV2 and TRBJ1-1, is EPEVTQTPSHQVTQMGQEVILRCVPISNHLYFYWYRQILGQKVEFLVSFYNNEISEKSEIFDDQFSVERPDGSNFTLKIRSTKLEDSAMYFCASGLQNTEAFFGQGTRLTVV.

The chain links TRBV28 to TRBJ1-2; 8 positions agree with TRBD1. V lost 5 bases and J lost 4; bases outside the gene matches: 9. CDR3 length: 15 amino acids. The germline V gene has CDR1 MDHEN and CDR2 SYDVKM. The CDR3 spells CASSPFGQGGYGYTF. The CDR3 DNA reads TGTGCCAGCAGTCCATTCGGACAGGGCGGCTATGGCTACACCTTC.